The sequence of this TCR beta chain was determined in a study of CD8 T cells in ankylosing spondylitis. Overall study results and limits: Significant enrichment of disease-linked clones was reported in matched ankylosing spondylitis synovial fluid. In synovial fluid and blood from reactive arthritis, some motif variants were previously reported. Ankylosing spondylitis blood appeared to be characterized by a TCR beta motif of 8 or 9 highly homologous variants.

The junction had 7 bases not matched to a gene; V was cut back by 6 bases and J by 7 bases. The CDR3 has 14 amino acids. Germline V lookup: CDR1 DFQATT, CDR2 SNEGSKA (reference sequence). Molecular-barcoded quantitative 5'-RACE produced these TCR beta libraries. In TCRdb, the 5' RACE reads were re-called with MiXCR into one record per CDR3 protein. The table has about 150,000 distinct CDR3 sequences, about an eighth seen once. This clonotype was seen repeatedly, ten times or more. Antigen specificity is unknown. Source material: blood, either unsorted or a sorted T cell fraction (not recorded which). The chain recombines TRBV20-1 with TRBJ1-6; 9 bases align to TRBD1. The clonotype originates from a female donor with ankylosing spondylitis or in good health (not recorded which). CDR3 sequence reads: CSAYLGTGNSPLHF. In DNA, the CDR3 is TGCAGTGCCTACCTCGGGACAGGGAATTCACCCCTCCACTTT.